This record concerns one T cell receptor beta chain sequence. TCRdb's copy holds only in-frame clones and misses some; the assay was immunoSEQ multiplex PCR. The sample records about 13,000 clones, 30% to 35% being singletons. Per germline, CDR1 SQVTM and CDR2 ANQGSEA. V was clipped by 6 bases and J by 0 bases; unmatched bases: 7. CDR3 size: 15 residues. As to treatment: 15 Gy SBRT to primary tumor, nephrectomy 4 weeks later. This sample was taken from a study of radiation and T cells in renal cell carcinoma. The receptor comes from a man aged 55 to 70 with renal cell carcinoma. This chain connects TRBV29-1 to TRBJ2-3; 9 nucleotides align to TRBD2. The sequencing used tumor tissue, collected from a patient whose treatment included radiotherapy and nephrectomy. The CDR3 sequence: CSVASSGASTDTQYF. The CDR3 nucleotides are TGCAGCGTCGCTTCTAGCGGGGCAAGCACAGATACGCAGTATTTT.